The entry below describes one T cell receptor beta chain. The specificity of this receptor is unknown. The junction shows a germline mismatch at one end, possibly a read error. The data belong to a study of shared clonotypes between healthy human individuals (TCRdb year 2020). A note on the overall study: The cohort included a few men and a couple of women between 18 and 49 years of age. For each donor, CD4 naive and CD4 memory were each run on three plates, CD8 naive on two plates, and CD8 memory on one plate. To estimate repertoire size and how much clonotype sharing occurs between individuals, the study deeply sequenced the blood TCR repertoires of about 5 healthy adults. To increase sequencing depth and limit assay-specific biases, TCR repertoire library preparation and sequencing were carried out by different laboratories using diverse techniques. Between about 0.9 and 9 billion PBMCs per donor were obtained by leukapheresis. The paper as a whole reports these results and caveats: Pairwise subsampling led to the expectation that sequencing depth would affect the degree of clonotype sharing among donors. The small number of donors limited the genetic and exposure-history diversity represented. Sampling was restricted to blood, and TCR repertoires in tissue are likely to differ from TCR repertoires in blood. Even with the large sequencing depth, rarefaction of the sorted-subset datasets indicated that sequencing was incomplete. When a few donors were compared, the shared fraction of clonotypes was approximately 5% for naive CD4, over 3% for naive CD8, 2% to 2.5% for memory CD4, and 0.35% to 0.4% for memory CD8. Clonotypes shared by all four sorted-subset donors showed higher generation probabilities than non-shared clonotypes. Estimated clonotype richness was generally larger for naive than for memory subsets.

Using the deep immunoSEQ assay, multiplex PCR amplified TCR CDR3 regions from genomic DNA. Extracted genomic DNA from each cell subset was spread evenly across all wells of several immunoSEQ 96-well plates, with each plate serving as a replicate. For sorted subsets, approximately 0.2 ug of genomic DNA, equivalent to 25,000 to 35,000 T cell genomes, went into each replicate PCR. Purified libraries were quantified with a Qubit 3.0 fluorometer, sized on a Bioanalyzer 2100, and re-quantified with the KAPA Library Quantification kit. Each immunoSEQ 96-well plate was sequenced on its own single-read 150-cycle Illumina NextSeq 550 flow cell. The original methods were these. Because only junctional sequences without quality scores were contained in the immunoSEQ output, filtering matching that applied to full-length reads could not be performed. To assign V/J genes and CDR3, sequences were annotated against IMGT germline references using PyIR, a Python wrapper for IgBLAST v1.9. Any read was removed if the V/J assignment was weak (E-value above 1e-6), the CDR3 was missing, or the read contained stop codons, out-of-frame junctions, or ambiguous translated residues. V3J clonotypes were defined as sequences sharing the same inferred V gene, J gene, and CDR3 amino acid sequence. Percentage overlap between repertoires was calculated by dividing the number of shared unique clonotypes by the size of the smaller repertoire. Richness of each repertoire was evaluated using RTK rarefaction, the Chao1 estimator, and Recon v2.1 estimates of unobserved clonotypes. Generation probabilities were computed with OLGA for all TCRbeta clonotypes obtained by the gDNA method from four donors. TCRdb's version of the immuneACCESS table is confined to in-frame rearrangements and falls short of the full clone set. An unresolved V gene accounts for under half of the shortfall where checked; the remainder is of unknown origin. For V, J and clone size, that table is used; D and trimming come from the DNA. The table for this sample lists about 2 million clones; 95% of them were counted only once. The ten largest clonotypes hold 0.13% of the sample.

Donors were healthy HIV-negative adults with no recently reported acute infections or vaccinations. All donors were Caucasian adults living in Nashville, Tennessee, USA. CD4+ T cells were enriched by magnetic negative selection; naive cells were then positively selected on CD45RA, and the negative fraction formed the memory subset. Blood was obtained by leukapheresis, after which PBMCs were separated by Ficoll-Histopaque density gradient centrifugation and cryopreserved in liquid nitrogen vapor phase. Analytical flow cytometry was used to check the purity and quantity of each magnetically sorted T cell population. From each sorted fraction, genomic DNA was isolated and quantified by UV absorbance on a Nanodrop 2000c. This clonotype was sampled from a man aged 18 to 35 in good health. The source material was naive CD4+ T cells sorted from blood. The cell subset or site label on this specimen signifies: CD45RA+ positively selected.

The CDR3 sequence is CASSLAIKGTQYF. Here is the DNA: TGTGCTAGCAGCTTAGCTATTAAGGGTACGCAGTATTTT. The V and J segments used are TRBV7-7 and TRBJ2-3; no confident D gene assignment can be made. CDR1 SSHAT and CDR2 FNYEAQ are derived from the germline V gene (reference sequence). Inclusive of the bounding cysteine and phenylalanine, the CDR3 is 13 residues long. Here the CDR3 DNA is all that survives: 39 bases in frame from base 1.